The clone carrying this TCR beta chain was counted a few times. The antigen is undetermined. Time point given: after neoadjuvant nivolumab, at surgical resection. Stage II-IVA oral cavity squamous cell carcinoma was new and untreated by systemic or radiation therapy. The source of the sample is a study of neoadjuvant anti-PD-1 for oral cavity cancer. In the study overall: Patients without progression got a fourth dose around day 43. Study-wide results and caveats: Higher pretreatment Treg/Th17 ratios tracked higher pretreatment blood clonality.

Most PBMC samples had approximately 440 ng input DNA in six replicates. The protocol was immunoSEQ multiplex PCR, while the TCRdb copy is restricted to in-frame clones and leaves out a portion. The sample lists about 13,000 clones, 65% to 75% occurring once. This specimen consisted of PBMCs, obtained after nivolumab (anti-PD-1) treatment. This clonotype was sampled from a person aged 35 to 85 with oral cavity squamous cell carcinoma.

The CDR3: CASSLEVRNIQYF. The CDR3 DNA sequence: TGTGCCAGCAGCTTAGAGGTACGAAACATTCAGTACTTC. The chain uses TRBV11-2 and TRBJ2-4; the D is unclear. The CDR3 runs to 13 residues. Deletions cut 0 bases from V and 6 bases from J, with 6 bases between. Germline CDR1 SGHAT, CDR2 FQNNGV.